Following are 11 T cell receptor beta chains from one sample sequenced in a study of blood T cell repertoires in COVID-19. Generated by immunoSEQ multiplex PCR, the TCRdb table keeps only in-frame clones and is missing some. Of approximately 65,000 clones listed, approximately 94% are singletons. Sequenced input: peripheral blood. The source of these receptors is a man aged 65 to 85 with active COVID-19.

The chain joins TRBV7-9 to TRBJ2-1, with TRBD2 as a possible D gene (6 bases). V was pared by 2 bases and J by 7 bases, with 12 bases between. Germline lookup yields CDR1 SEHNR and CDR2 FQNEAQ (reference sequence). The CDR3 length is 14 residues. The CDR3 nucleotides read TGTGCCAGCAGCTTAACCCTGGAGGGGAATGAGCAGTTCTTC. It codes for CASSLTLEGNEQFF.

The chain employs TRBV19 and TRBJ2-3, with D maybe TRBD1 (6 bases). V was pared by 4 bases and J by 2 bases, with 10 bases between. This CDR3 has 14 amino acids. Germline V gene data show CDR1 as LNHDA and CDR2 as SQIVND (reference sequence). In DNA form, the CDR3 reads TGTGCCAGTAGTAAAGGGGGTACCACAGATACGCAGTATTTT. This codes for CASSKGGTTDTQYF.

This clone came up once. The chain links TRBV6-6 to TRBJ2-6; D perhaps matches TRBD2 (6 bases). This CDR3 spans 20 amino acids. V gave up 5 bases and J gave up 4 bases, with 27 bases separating them. Germline V gene lookup returns CDR1 MNHNY and CDR2 SVGAGI (reference sequence). DNA of the CDR3: TGTGCCAGCAGTCTCGTATTCCTGGGTAGGGAGGTCGGAGGGGCCAACGTCCTGACTTTC. This gives the protein CASSLVFLGREVGGANVLTF.

The chain joins TRBV4-2 to TRBJ2-2; TRBD2 matches 7 bases. The CDR3 is 16 amino acids. Germline lookup yields CDR1 LGHNA and CDR2 YNFKEQ. Unmatched junction bases numbered 10, after V lost 5 bases and J lost 4 bases. The CDR3 DNA reads as TGTGCCAGCAGCAGAGTAGCGGGTCTGGGCACCGGGGAGCTGTTTTTT. As protein: CASSRVAGLGTGELFF.

The CDR3 here is CAISGGQGGYGYTF. CDR3 nucleotide sequence: TGTGCCATCAGCGGGGGACAGGGGGGCTATGGCTACACCTTC. The rearrangement uses TRBV10-3 and TRBJ1-2, with TRBD1 matching over 11 bases. The CDR3 sequence is 14 residues long. The J segment lost 4 bases and the V segment lost 6 bases, leaving 4 bases of the junction unmatched. CDR1 is ENHRY, CDR2 SYGVKD, per germline.

The V call is TRBV6-4, the J call TRBJ1-2, with D unclear. The CDR3 extends over 15 amino acids. CDR1 and CDR2 (germline): MRHNA, SNTAGT. V was cut by 0 bases and J by 4 bases, with 12 bases left in between. CDR3 sequence reads: CASSDSGRPAYGYTF. The CDR3 DNA follows: TGTGCCAGCAGTGACTCGGGCAGGCCTGCCTATGGCTACACCTTC.

This chain joins TRBV5-6 and TRBJ1-5; 7 bases align to TRBD1. The CDR3 sequence is 16 residues long. With 0 bases clipped from V and 5 bases from J, the junction kept 8 bases outside the gene matches. Germline V gene lookup returns CDR1 SGHDT and CDR2 YYEEEE. The CDR3 region is CASSLGLGDRDQPQHF. The CDR3 nucleotides read TGTGCCAGCAGCTTGGGCCTAGGCGACAGGGATCAGCCCCAGCATTTT.

The chain's CDR3 is CSASPSEKLFF. CDR3 coding DNA: TGCAGTGCTAGCCCGAGTGAAAAACTGTTTTTT. This chain connects TRBV20-1 to TRBJ1-4; D not resolved. The CDR3 consists of 11 residues. Germline CDR1 reads DFQATT; CDR2 reads SNEGSKA (reference sequence). Trimming removed 3 bases at V and 7 bases at J, with 6 bases between.

The chain recombines TRBV3-1 (or the pseudogene TRBV3-2) with TRBJ2-5, with D tentatively TRBD2 (5 bases). Germline values: CDR1 LGHDT, CDR2 YNNKEL (reference sequence). Deletions cut 1 base from V and 7 bases from J, with 25 bases between. This CDR3 contains 18 residues. CDR3 residues: CASSQVILGMAGDGTQYF. CDR3 DNA: TGTGCCAGCAGCCAAGTAATTCTAGGGATGGCGGGTGATGGGACCCAGTACTTC.

CDR3 loop: CASSTTSGDTDTQYF. CDR3 in DNA: TGTGCCAGTAGTACGACTAGCGGGGACACAGATACGCAGTATTTT. This chain uses TRBV19 with TRBJ2-3, with 11 positions matching TRBD2. This CDR3 spans 15 amino acids. CDR1 and CDR2 (germline): LNHDA, SQIVND (reference sequence). Trimming at V came to 4 bases and at J to 2 bases, leaving 2 bases not matched to a gene.

CDR3 sequence (DNA): TGTGCCAGCAGCTTACGGGGTATCGGGAACACTGAAGCTTTCTTT. Amino acid sequence: CASSLRGIGNTEAFF. The genes are TRBV7-2 and TRBJ1-1; D remains ambiguous. Trimming cost V 2 bases and J 1 base, with 11 bases left between them. The CDR3 is made up of 15 amino acids. CDR1 is SGHTA and CDR2 is FQGNSA in the germline V gene. The variable domain in full, completed from reference TRBV7-2 and TRBJ1-1, reads GAGVSQSPSNKVTEKGKDVELRCDPISGHTALYWYRQSLGQGLEFLIYFQGNSAPDKSGLPSDRFSAERTGGSVSTLTIQRTQQEDSAVYLCASSLRGIGNTEAFFGQGTRLTVV.